This T cell receptor (beta chain) was obtained from a study of blood T cell repertoires in COVID-19. Turning to the study itself: The samples span acute and convalescent COVID-19 from the United States, Italy and Spain. Nucleic acid was either cDNA or gDNA, and it came from T cells, B-cell-depleted T cells, or PBMCs.

This CDR3 is built from 15 residues. V dropped 2 bases and J dropped 4; count of bases not matched to a gene: 6. The V gene's germline CDR1 is GTSNPN and CDR2 SVGIG (reference sequence). In the source study's methods: Amplification from reference gene primers served as the basis for estimated nucleated cell counts. Clones were sequenced by immunoSEQ multiplex PCR, and TCRdb holds only the in-frame ones, with some missing. V, J and clone size derive from that table, while D and trimming were established from the DNA sequence. The sample consists of 200,000 or so clones, under 90% of them appearing once.

Sequencing used peripheral blood. The chain combines TRBV30 with TRBJ1-5, with 9 positions matching TRBD1. The receptor was derived from a man between 60 and 70 years old who had recovered from COVID-19. CDR3 protein: CAWSPLQGANQPQHF. The CDR3 DNA follows: TGTGCCTGGAGTCCTTTACAGGGGGCTAATCAGCCCCAGCATTTT.